The 16 T cell receptor beta chains listed next were all sequenced from one sample in a study of blood T cells in healthy people across ages. Next came a second PCR, run for about 7 to 12 cycles, which used a sample-barcoded 5' primer along with a J-beta primer mix. One entry per CDR3 protein results from TCRdb running MiXCR on the 5' RACE reads. The repertoire holds about 1,400,000 distinct CDR3 sequences, with 59% as singletons. The sequencing input was blood. The receptors derive from a man between 18 and 29 years old in good health.

This rearrangement joins TRBV4-2 to TRBJ2-2; D gene unclear. The V gene's germline CDR1 is LGHNA and CDR2 YNFKEQ. Deletions cut 0 bases from V and 5 bases from J, with 10 bases between. CDR3 length equals 15 residues. The CDR3 sequence: CASSQDRKETGELFF. The CDR3 DNA sequence: TGTGCCAGCAGCCAAGATAGGAAAGAGACCGGGGAGCTGTTTTTT.

This sequence joins TRBV6-5 and TRBJ2-1; TRBD2 matches at 7 bases. Germline loops: CDR1 MNHEY, CDR2 SVGAGI. The V and J ends lost 6 bases and 8 bases, in that order; junction bases with no gene match: 10. There are 14 residues in the CDR3. The CDR3, as DNA: TGTGCCAGCAGCGTGGGCGGGAGTGGAGATGAGCAGTTCTTC. Its translation: CASSVGGSGDEQFF.

This clonotype was observed a few times. This chain connects TRBV6-2 or TRBV6-3 to TRBJ2-7; 9 bases map to TRBD2. Per germline, CDR1 MNHEY and CDR2 SVGEGT. The junction had 8 bases not matched to a gene; V was cut back by 5 bases and J by 3 bases. The CDR3 contains 15 residues. The CDR3 loop reads CASSRTTSGSYEQYF. For the CDR3, the DNA is TGTGCCAGCAGTCGGACGACTAGCGGTAGCTACGAGCAGTACTTC.

This clonotype was picked up a small number of times. This chain connects TRBV29-1 to TRBJ2-1; the D gene is possibly TRBD2 (5 bases). V gave up 0 bases and J gave up 9 bases, with 9 bases separating them. The germline gives CDR1 SQVTM, CDR2 ANQGSEA. The CDR3 length is 12 residues. CDR3 amino acids: CSVEDRGTEQFF. CDR3 in DNA: TGCAGCGTTGAAGATCGGGGTACTGAGCAGTTCTTC.

This rearrangement joins TRBV29-1 to TRBJ2-1, with D possibly TRBD1 on 6 matching bases. Germline assignment: CDR1 SQVTM and CDR2 ANQGSEA. The CDR3 has 16 amino acids. Trimming removed 2 bases from V and 5 bases from J, with 19 bases in between. In DNA, the CDR3 is TGCAGCGTTGAAAACAGGGCACTGGCCCTTAACAATGAGCAGTTCTTC. It is translated as CSVENRALALNNEQFF.

CDR3 in amino acids: CASSQDRQAEGVYEQYF. The DNA of the CDR3 is TGTGCCAGCAGCCAAGATCGACAGGCCGAGGGGGTTTACGAGCAGTACTTC. This chain joins TRBV4-2 and TRBJ2-7, with D perhaps matching TRBD1 (6 bases). CDR3 length: 17 residues. CDR1 and CDR2 (germline): LGHNA, YNFKEQ. The V end lost 0 bases, the J end lost 4 bases, and 19 bases lay between the germline ends.

V usage is TRBV2 and J usage is TRBJ1-4; D remains unclear. The V end lost 7 bases, the J end lost 8 bases, and 14 bases lay between the germline ends. The CDR3 covers 13 residues. Looked up from germline, CDR1 is SNHLY and CDR2 is FYNNEI. CDR3 amino acids: CASTIPLKEKLFF. The CDR3 DNA reads as TGTGCCAGCACCATCCCCTTAAAGGAAAAACTGTTTTTT.

This clonotype was found once. The chain combines TRBV9 with TRBJ2-1; D tentatively reads TRBD1 or TRBD2 (7 bases each). The end of the DNA aligns better with TRBJ2-7, so the J call may be wrong. The CDR3 consists of 16 residues. Germline loops: CDR1 SGDLS, CDR2 YYNGEE. The CDR3 DNA reads as TGTGCCAGCAAACCCCAGGGGGAGGGCTCCTACAATGAGCAGTACTTC. Amino acids: CASKPQGEGSYNEQYF.

The table lists this clonotype with a few counts. V gene TRBV12-3 or TRBV12-4 combines with J gene TRBJ2-1; possibly TRBD2 for D (5 bases). The CDR3 length is 12 residues. Trimming took off 3 bases at V and 8 bases at J, with 8 bases between the two ends. The CDR3 loop is CASSLLSDEQFF. The CDR3 nucleotides are TGTGCCAGCAGTTTGCTTAGCGATGAGCAGTTCTTC.

In nucleotides, the CDR3 is TGCAGTGCTAGGGGGGGGAGTCTATACAATGAGCAGTTCTTC. This encodes CSARGGSLYNEQFF. The chain is built from TRBV20-1 and TRBJ2-1, with 7 positions matching TRBD2. V lost 3 bases, J lost 4 bases, and 6 bases stayed unmatched. Germline V gene data show CDR1 as DFQATT and CDR2 as SNEGSKA (reference sequence). The CDR3 length is 14 residues.

CDR3 sequence: CASSSGTLRTDTQYF. The CDR3 bases are TGTGCCAGCAGTTCAGGAACGCTTCGCACAGATACGCAGTATTTT. The V gene is TRBV27, the J gene TRBJ2-3; D unresolved. Trimming removed 4 bases at V and 1 base at J, with 12 bases between. This CDR3 is built from 15 residues. Germline V gene sequence: CDR1 MNHEY, CDR2 SMNVEV (reference sequence).

The rearrangement joins TRBV25-1 to TRBJ2-1; 9 nucleotides match TRBD2. V shed 3 bases and J 8 bases; nucleotides not matched to a gene: 8. The CDR3 loop spans 15 amino acids. CDR1 is MGHDK and CDR2 is SYGVNS in the germline V gene. The CDR3 spells CASSDTSGHEDEQFF. The CDR3 nucleotides read TGTGCCAGCAGTGATACTAGCGGGCATGAGGATGAGCAGTTCTTC.

V and J are TRBV7-9 and TRBJ2-5; D might be TRBD2 (5 bases). Deletions cut 1 base from V and 3 bases from J, with 9 bases between. The CDR3 loop spans 14 amino acids. Germline loops: CDR1 SEHNR, CDR2 FQNEAQ (reference sequence). The CDR3 DNA sequence: TGTGCCAGCAGCTTAGTATTGAGGGAAGAGACCCAGTACTTC. Amino acid sequence: CASSLVLREETQYF.

This chain connects TRBV10-3 to TRBJ1-1, with 8 bases matching TRBD1. This CDR3 has 20 residues. Germline CDR1 reads ENHRY; CDR2 reads SYGVKD. The V segment lost 3 bases and the J segment 0 bases; nucleotides outside the gene matches: 18. CDR3 amino acids: CAISDAGGADGERMNTEAFF. In nucleotides, the CDR3 is TGTGCCATCAGTGACGCAGGGGGCGCGGATGGCGAAAGAATGAACACTGAAGCTTTCTTT.

The chain links TRBV3-1 to TRBJ1-5, with unresolved D. This CDR3 has 15 amino acids. Germline-derived CDR1 and CDR2 are LGHDT and YNNKEL (reference sequence). V gave up 0 bases and J gave up 4 bases, with 10 bases separating them. CDR3 sequence: CASSQDPGENQPQHF. The CDR3 nucleotides are TGTGCCAGCAGCCAAGATCCAGGAGAGAATCAGCCCCAGCATTTT.

The chain carries TRBV27 and TRBJ1-6, with D unclear. The germline V gene encodes CDR1 MNHEY and CDR2 SMNVEV (reference sequence). The CDR3 consists of 13 residues. Between the trimmed V and J ends, which lost 3 bases and 11 bases, there was a span of 11 bases. CDR3 nucleotide sequence: TGTGCCAGCAGTTTGAGAGGGAATACACCCCTCCACTTT. Protein: CASSLRGNTPLHF.